This TCR beta chain was identified during a study of blood T cell repertoires in COVID-19. Using immunoSEQ multiplex PCR, the repertoire was profiled, and TCRdb retains in-frame clones only, with some absent. The profile shows around 150,000 clones, roughly nine tenths of them singletons. V lost 2 bases to trimming and J lost 3 bases; unmatched junction nucleotides: 2. The germline V gene has CDR1 MRHNA and CDR2 SNTAGT. This CDR3 spans 14 amino acids. The gene calls are TRBV6-4 and TRBJ2-3; 7 bases match TRBD1. Sequencing input: peripheral blood. This TCR was sampled from a woman aged 60 to 75 with active or convalescent COVID-19. CDR3 in amino acids: CASSDRGRTDTQYF. CDR3 DNA sequence: TGTGCCAGCAGTGACAGGGGGCGTACAGATACGCAGTATTTT.